Listed here are 28 T cell receptor beta chains from one sample, sequenced in a study of cytomegalovirus exposure and HLA in healthy donors. In the PCR, 60 Vbeta and 13 Jbeta primers were used. Here immunoSEQ multiplex PCR was the method, and the copy in TCRdb shows in-frame clones only, minus some. The profile shows 150,000 to 200,000 clones, just over 75% of them singletons. Sequenced sample: PBMCs. All receptors come from a woman in her thirties in good health and CMV-seropositive.

Only a few counts were recorded for this clone. V usage is TRBV27 and J usage is TRBJ1-1; D perhaps matches TRBD1 (5 bases). CDR1 is MNHEY, CDR2 SMNVEV, per germline (reference sequence). The V and J ends lost 7 bases and 10 bases respectively, with 19 bases between them. The length of the CDR3 is 13 residues. DNA for the CDR3: TGTGCCAGCACCCTACGGGCGTTCGGGGGAGCTTTCTTT. Translating it yields CASTLRAFGGAFF.

V is TRBV19 and J is TRBJ2-5; 7 nucleotides line up with TRBD1. The junction had 6 bases not matched to a gene; V was cut back by 3 bases and J by 5 bases. Germline V gives CDR1 LNHDA, CDR2 SQIVND (reference sequence). The CDR3 has 14 residues. The CDR3 DNA sequence: TGTGCCAGTAGTATCATGCAGGGGGAGGAGACCCAGTACTTC. Amino acids: CASSIMQGEETQYF.

V and J are TRBV5-4 and TRBJ2-7, with 7 positions matching TRBD1. Germline V gene data show CDR1 as SGHNT and CDR2 as YYREEE (reference sequence). With V trimmed by 6 bases and J by 3 bases, 12 bases remained unmatched. This CDR3 comprises 15 residues. Here the CDR3 reads CASTLDRDPYYEQYF. The CDR3 bases are TGTGCCAGCACCCTAGACAGGGACCCTTACTACGAGCAGTACTTC.

The rearrangement uses TRBV11-3 and TRBJ2-5; D is perhaps TRBD1 (6 bases). This CDR3 has 14 residues. Germline V gene sequence: CDR1 SGHNT, CDR2 YENEEA. Trimming removed 4 bases from V and 2 bases from J, with 11 bases in between. CDR3 in amino acids: CASSSGQKQETQYF. CDR3 nucleotide sequence: TGTGCCAGCAGCTCGGGACAAAAACAAGAGACCCAGTACTTC.

The chain couples TRBV7-2 to TRBJ1-5, with 9 bases identical to TRBD1. Germline V gives CDR1 SGHTA, CDR2 FQGNSA. V was clipped by 5 bases and J by 2 bases; unmatched bases: 4. The length of the CDR3 is 15 residues. For the CDR3, the DNA is TGTGCCAGCAGCCAAAGGACAGGGGGCAATCAGCCCCAGCATTTT. Residues: CASSQRTGGNQPQHF.

This chain links TRBV20-1 with TRBJ2-7; no clear D gene. CDR1 and CDR2 (germline): DFQATT, SNEGSKA (reference sequence). This CDR3 comprises 11 residues. V lost 6 bases and J 9 bases, leaving 15 bases between the germline ends. The CDR3 DNA reads as TGCAGTGCGAGACCATCCGGGTTGCAGTACTTC. Translating gives CSARPSGLQYF.

This clone was counted a few times. The gene calls are TRBV28 and TRBJ1-4; D uncertain. The CDR3 contains 12 residues. In germline, CDR1 is MDHEN, CDR2 SYDVKM. The germline V and J ends were trimmed by 10 bases and 2 bases, with 8 bases remaining between them. Here the CDR3 DNA reads TGTGCCATCGGTGTGACTAATGAAAAACTGTTTTTT. Protein: CAIGVTNEKLFF.

This chain connects TRBV11-2 to TRBJ1-1, with D possibly TRBD1 on 6 matching bases. The CDR3 consists of 14 residues. V was pared by 1 base and J by 10 bases, with 16 bases between. Germline-derived CDR1 and CDR2 are SGHAT and FQNNGV. In nucleotides, the CDR3 is TGTGCCAGCAGCTTAGGGGGCCAGACAGGAGCAGCTTTCTTT. Its translation is CASSLGGQTGAAFF.

V gene TRBV10-3 combines with J gene TRBJ1-1, with D maybe TRBD1 (6 bases). Germline V lookup: CDR1 ENHRY, CDR2 SYGVKD. The CDR3 length is 12 residues. The V and J ends lost 9 bases and 1 base respectively, with 9 bases between them. CDR3 protein: CAIRTANTEAFF. The CDR3, as DNA: TGTGCCATTAGGACAGCGAACACTGAAGCTTTCTTT.

The chain uses TRBV9 and TRBJ2-1, with 7 bases lining up with TRBD1. The germline CDR1 and CDR2 sequences are SGDLS and YYNGEE. Trimming cost V 2 bases and J 3 bases; bases outside gene matches: 2. There are 14 residues in the CDR3. The CDR3 DNA reads as TGTGCCAGCAGCGTCTCAGGGGGCTACAATGAGCAGTTCTTC. Encoded protein: CASSVSGGYNEQFF.

This clone has only a few counts. The chain employs TRBV19 and TRBJ2-3; a possible D gene is TRBD1 (6 bases). Trimming pared 4 bases from V and 3 bases from J, leaving 14 bases between. CDR3 length equals 15 residues. Per germline, CDR1 LNHDA and CDR2 SQIVND (reference sequence). CDR3 nucleotides: TGTGCCAGTAGTAGAATGGGGGCGAGTACAGATACGCAGTATTTT. It specifies CASSRMGASTDTQYF.

This chain joins TRBV10-3 and TRBJ2-3; 9 bases line up with TRBD2. Germline assignment: CDR1 ENHRY and CDR2 SYGVKD. J was trimmed by 0 bases and V by 6 bases; bases with no gene match: 4. The CDR3 contains 15 residues. The CDR3: CAISRLAESTDTQYF. In nucleotides, the CDR3 is TGTGCCATCAGCCGACTAGCGGAAAGCACAGATACGCAGTATTTT.

In its sample, this clone was seen a few times. The gene calls are TRBV19 and TRBJ1-1, with D maybe TRBD1 (6 bases). V dropped 5 bases and J dropped 5 bases, with 15 bases sitting between them. There are 14 residues in the CDR3. Germline lookup yields CDR1 LNHDA and CDR2 SQIVND (reference sequence). The CDR3 reads CASSADRKGTEAFF. The CDR3 nucleotides are TGTGCCAGTAGTGCCGACAGGAAGGGAACTGAAGCTTTCTTT.

This clone was found once. V and J are TRBV29-1 and TRBJ2-5; D is uncertain. Trimming cost V 2 bases and J 2 bases, with 9 bases left between them. This CDR3 contains 13 residues. Germline-derived CDR1 and CDR2 are SQVTM and ANQGSEA. DNA for the CDR3: TGCAGCGTTGAAACAGTTAGGCAAGAGACCCAGTACTTC. It codes for CSVETVRQETQYF.

The rearrangement uses TRBV30 and TRBJ1-5; TRBD1 matches at 12 bases. Germline V gives CDR1 GTSNPN, CDR2 SVGIG (reference sequence). The length of the CDR3 is 14 residues. V was pared by 4 bases and J by 7 bases, with 5 bases of the junction left unmatched. The CDR3 loop is CAWKGQGARQPQHF. CDR3 DNA: TGTGCCTGGAAGGGACAGGGGGCCCGCCAGCCCCAGCATTTT.

CDR3 in DNA: TGTGCCAGCAGTCGGGACAGAAGCTCTGGAAACACCATATATTTT. It yields the protein CASSRDRSSGNTIYF. The chain employs TRBV6-5 and TRBJ1-3, with 7 bases that match TRBD1. The CDR3 sequence is 15 residues long. After removal of 5 bases from V and 0 bases from J, the junction contained 4 bases not matched to a gene. In germline, CDR1 is MNHEY, CDR2 SVGAGI.

This chain joins TRBV5-4 and TRBJ2-1; the D gene is possibly TRBD2 (6 bases). The CDR3 is 13 amino acids. Per the germline V gene, CDR1 is SGHNT and CDR2 is YYREEE (reference sequence). The V gene lost 2 bases and the J gene lost 8 bases, with 11 bases spanning the gap. This CDR3 reads CASSFRERYEQFF. The CDR3 nucleotides are TGTGCCAGCAGCTTCCGGGAGCGCTATGAGCAGTTCTTC.

The chain employs TRBV28 and TRBJ2-7; TRBD1 might be the D (6 bases). From germline, CDR1 is MDHEN and CDR2 SYDVKM. The CDR3 spans 13 residues. The V end lost 5 bases, the J end lost 1 base, and 9 bases lay between the germline ends. The CDR3 DNA reads TGTGCCAGCAGTGGGGGACAATCCTACGAGCAGTACTTC. This translates into CASSGGQSYEQYF.

The gene calls are TRBV6-5 and TRBJ1-1; D is possibly TRBD1 (5 bases). CDR1 MNHEY and CDR2 SVGAGI come from the germline V gene. Trimming stripped 0 bases from V and 6 bases from J, with 11 bases between. CDR3 length: 14 residues. CDR3 coding DNA: TGTGCCAGCAGTTACTCGTGGCAGGGCCCTGAAGCTTTCTTT. Residues: CASSYSWQGPEAFF.

The chain uses TRBV7-9 and TRBJ2-6; 12 bases fit TRBD1. This CDR3 region has 19 residues. Germline V gene lookup returns CDR1 SEHNR and CDR2 FQNEAQ (reference sequence). The ends lost 5 bases at V and 2 bases at J; junction bases unmatched: 10. The DNA for the CDR3 is TGTGCCAGCAGCCCAATCCCGGGACAGGGGGCGACTGGGGCCAACGTCCTGACTTTC. Encoded protein: CASSPIPGQGATGANVLTF. Full variable domain (remainder filled in from reference TRBV7-9 and TRBJ2-6): DTGVSQNPRHKITKRGQNVTFRCDPISEHNRLYWYRQTLGQGPEFLTYFQNEAQLEKSRLLSDRFSAERPKGSFSTLEIQRTEQGDSAMYLCASSPIPGQGATGANVLTFGAGSRLTVL.

This chain links TRBV11-3 with TRBJ1-3; tentative D call: TRBD1 (6 bases). The V end lost 4 bases, the J end lost 0 bases, and 10 bases lay between the germline ends. CDR1 SGHNT and CDR2 YENEEA come from the germline V gene. This CDR3 region has 15 residues. CDR3 protein: CASSSGQISGNTIYF. As DNA, the CDR3 is TGTGCCAGCAGCTCCGGACAGATCTCTGGAAACACCATATATTTT.

The chain carries TRBV28 and TRBJ1-2, with D possibly matching TRBD1 (5 bases). Germline V gene sequence: CDR1 MDHEN, CDR2 SYDVKM. The CDR3 runs 14 residues. Trimming pared 1 base from V and 4 bases from J, leaving 10 bases between. CDR3 sequence reads: CASSLSGGAYGYTF. CDR3 sequence (DNA): TGTGCCAGCAGTTTATCGGGAGGGGCCTATGGCTACACCTTC.

This chain uses TRBV23-1 with TRBJ2-7; 16 bases fit TRBD2. TRBV23-1 is an open reading frame whose function is uncertain. The CDR3 is 19 residues long. The J segment lost 9 bases and the V segment lost 4 bases, leaving 18 bases of the junction unmatched. This CDR3 reads CASSPSGLAGGELTGVQYF. CDR3 coding DNA: TGCGCCAGCAGTCCGTCGGGACTAGCGGGAGGGGAGCTTACGGGGGTGCAGTACTTC.

The CDR3 loop is CASSLERSTDTQYF. The CDR3 DNA reads TGCGCCAGCAGCTTGGAACGGAGCACAGATACGCAGTATTTT. The chain combines TRBV5-1 with TRBJ2-3; D is unresolved. The CDR3 covers 14 residues. CDR1 and CDR2 (germline): SGHRS, YFSETQ. Trimming took 0 bases from V and 0 from J, leaving 5 bases between them. Based on the CDR3 plus reference TRBV5-1 and TRBJ2-3, the full variable domain is KAGVTQTPRYLIKTRGQQVTLSCSPISGHRSVSWYQQTPGQGLQFLFEYFSETQRNKGNFPGRFSGRQFSNSRSEMNVSTLELGDSALYLCASSLERSTDTQYFGPGTRLTVL.

The V call is TRBV15, the J call TRBJ1-2, with D maybe TRBD1 (6 bases). The CDR3 contains 14 residues. In germline, CDR1 is LNHNV, CDR2 YYDKDF (reference sequence). The V gene lost 3 bases and the J gene lost 4 bases, with 12 bases spanning the gap. Here the CDR3 reads CATSSEGVSYGYTF. The CDR3 nucleotides read TGTGCCACCAGCAGCGAGGGGGTTAGCTATGGCTACACCTTC.

CDR3 sequence reads: CASSLAGGLGLSSNEQFF. CDR3 coding DNA: TGCGCCAGCAGCTTGGCTGGAGGTCTGGGACTCTCTTCCAATGAGCAGTTCTTC. This chain uses TRBV5-1 with TRBJ2-1, with D perhaps TRBD2 (6 bases). Per germline, CDR1 SGHRS and CDR2 YFSETQ. V was shortened by 0 bases and J by 6 bases, with 22 bases between the two germline ends. This CDR3 is 18 amino acids long.

V usage is TRBV19 and J usage is TRBJ1-1, with D possibly matching TRBD1 (5 bases). The CDR3 is made up of 17 amino acids. With 6 bases removed from V and 1 base from J, the gap between germline ends came to 21 bases. Germline-derived CDR1 and CDR2 are LNHDA and SQIVND (reference sequence). The CDR3 coding sequence is TGTGCCAGTAGGGGGACGGGGGTAGGGAGAAGGAACACTGAAGCTTTCTTT. It specifies CASRGTGVGRRNTEAFF.

This chain joins TRBV6-4 and TRBJ1-2; D is undetermined. The CDR3 runs 14 residues. Looked up from germline, CDR1 is MRHNA and CDR2 is SNTAGT. V was shortened by 6 bases and J by 4 bases, with 15 bases between the two germline ends. As DNA, the CDR3 is TGTGCCAGCAGCCCCAGACTTTTGACCTATGGCTACACCTTC. It encodes CASSPRLLTYGYTF.